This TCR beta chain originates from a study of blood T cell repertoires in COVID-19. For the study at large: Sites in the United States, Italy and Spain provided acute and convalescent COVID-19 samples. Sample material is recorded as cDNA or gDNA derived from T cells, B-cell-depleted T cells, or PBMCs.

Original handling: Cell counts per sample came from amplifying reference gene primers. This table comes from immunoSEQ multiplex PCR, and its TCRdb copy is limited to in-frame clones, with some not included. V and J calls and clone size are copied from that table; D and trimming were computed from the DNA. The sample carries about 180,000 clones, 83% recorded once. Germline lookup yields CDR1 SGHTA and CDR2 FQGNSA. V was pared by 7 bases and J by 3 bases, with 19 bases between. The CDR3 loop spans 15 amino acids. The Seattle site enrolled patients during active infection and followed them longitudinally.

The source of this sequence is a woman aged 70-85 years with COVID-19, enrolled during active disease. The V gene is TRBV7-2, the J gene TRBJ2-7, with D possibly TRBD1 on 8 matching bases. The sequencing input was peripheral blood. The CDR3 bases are TGTGCCAGCACCGTAAGAACAGGGGGGGGCTACGAGCAGTACTTC. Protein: CASTVRTGGGYEQYF.